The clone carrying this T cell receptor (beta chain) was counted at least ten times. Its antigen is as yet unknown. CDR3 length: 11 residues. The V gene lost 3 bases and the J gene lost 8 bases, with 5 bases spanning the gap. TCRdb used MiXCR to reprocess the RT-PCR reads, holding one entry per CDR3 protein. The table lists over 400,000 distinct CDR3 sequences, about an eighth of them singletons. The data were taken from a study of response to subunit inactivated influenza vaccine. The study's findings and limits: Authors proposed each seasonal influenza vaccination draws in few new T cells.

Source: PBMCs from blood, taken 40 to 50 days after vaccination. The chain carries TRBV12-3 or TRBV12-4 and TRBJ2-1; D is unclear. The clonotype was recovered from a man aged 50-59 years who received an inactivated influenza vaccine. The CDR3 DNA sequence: TGTGCCAGCAGTTTTTCCCATGAGCAGTTCTTC. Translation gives CASSFSHEQFF.